The 3 T cell receptor beta chains in this list originate from one sample, sequenced in a study of radiation and T cells in renal cell carcinoma. Time point defined: blood 2 weeks post-SBRT. This sample's treatment: 15 Gy SBRT to primary tumor, nephrectomy 4 weeks later. TCRdb keeps only in-frame clones here, not all; method: immunoSEQ multiplex PCR. The table records about 49,000 clones, about 80% of them present only once. Sequenced here: blood, sampled from a patient whose treatment included radiotherapy and nephrectomy. The receptors were gathered from a woman in her seventies with renal cell carcinoma.

The chain has TRBV9 and TRBJ1-1; 7 positions match TRBD1. The CDR3 contains 13 residues. Germline V gene lookup returns CDR1 SGDLS and CDR2 YYNGEE. Losses at the gene ends were 5 bases for V and 11 bases for J; bases not matched to a gene: 12. CDR3 amino acids: CASSTMKGAGAFF. The DNA of the CDR3 is TGTGCCAGCAGTACAATGAAGGGGGCTGGGGCTTTCTTT.

The chain links TRBV4-3 to TRBJ2-3, with 9 positions matching TRBD2. Germline loops: CDR1 LGHNA, CDR2 YSLEER. J was trimmed by 6 bases and V by 3 bases; bases with no gene match: 10. The CDR3 is 16 residues long. The CDR3 here is CASSQDTSGLGDTQYF. The CDR3 bases are TGCGCCAGCAGCCAGGATACTAGCGGGCTGGGGGATACGCAGTATTTT.

The V call is TRBV15, the J call TRBJ2-3, with 8 bases identical to TRBD2. The germline V gene has CDR1 LNHNV and CDR2 YYDKDF (reference sequence). V was clipped by 5 bases and J by 3 bases; unmatched bases: 10. This CDR3 spans 16 amino acids. The CDR3 coding sequence is TGTGCCACCAGCCAGGGGCGGGGGGCCAAGACAGATACGCAGTATTTT. Translated, it gives CATSQGRGAKTDTQYF. Filled out from reference TRBV15 and TRBJ2-3, the complete variable domain reads DAMVIQNPRYQVTQFGKPVTLSCSQTLNHNVMYWYQQKSSQAPKLLFHYYDKDFNNEADTPDNFQSRRPNTSFCFLDIRSPGLGDTAMYLCATSQGRGAKTDTQYFGPGTRLTVL.